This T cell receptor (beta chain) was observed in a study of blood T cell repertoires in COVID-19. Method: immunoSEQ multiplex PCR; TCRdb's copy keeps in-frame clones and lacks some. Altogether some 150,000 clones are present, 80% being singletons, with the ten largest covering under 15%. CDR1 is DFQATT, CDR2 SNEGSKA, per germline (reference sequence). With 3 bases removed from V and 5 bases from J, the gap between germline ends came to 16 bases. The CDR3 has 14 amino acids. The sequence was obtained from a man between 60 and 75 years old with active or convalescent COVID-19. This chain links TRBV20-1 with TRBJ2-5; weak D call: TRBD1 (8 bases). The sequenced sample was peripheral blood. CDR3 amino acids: CSASFEQGGETQYF. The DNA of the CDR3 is TGCAGTGCTAGTTTTGAACAGGGGGGGGAGACCCAGTACTTC.